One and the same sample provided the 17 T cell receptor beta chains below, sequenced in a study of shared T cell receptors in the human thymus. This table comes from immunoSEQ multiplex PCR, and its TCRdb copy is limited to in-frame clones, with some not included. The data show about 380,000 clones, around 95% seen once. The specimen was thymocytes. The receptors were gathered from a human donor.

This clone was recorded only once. The CDR3 is CASTPHREGANYGYTF. The CDR3 coding sequence is TGTGCCAGCACCCCTCATCGGGAGGGGGCAAACTATGGCTACACCTTC. This rearrangement joins TRBV28 to TRBJ1-2; 7 bases map to TRBD1. Losses at the gene ends were 7 bases for V and 2 bases for J; bases not matched to a gene: 13. Per germline, CDR1 MDHEN and CDR2 SYDVKM. The CDR3 totals 16 residues.

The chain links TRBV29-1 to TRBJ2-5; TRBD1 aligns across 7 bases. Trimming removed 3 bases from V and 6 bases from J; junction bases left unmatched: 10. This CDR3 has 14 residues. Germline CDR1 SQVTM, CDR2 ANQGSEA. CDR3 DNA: TGCAGCGTTGACACGACAGGGCAGGGTCAGACCCAGTACTTC. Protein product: CSVDTTGQGQTQYF.

CDR3 loop: CASSPLGGRGYNEQFF. DNA for the CDR3: TGTGCCAGCAGCCCGCTCGGCGGGAGGGGTTACAATGAGCAGTTCTTC. This sequence joins TRBV4-2 and TRBJ2-1, with 9 bases fitting TRBD2. The CDR3 spans 16 residues. CDR1 is LGHNA, CDR2 YNFKEQ, per germline. The V gene end was trimmed by 4 bases and the J gene end by 4 bases; junction bases not matched to a gene: 8.

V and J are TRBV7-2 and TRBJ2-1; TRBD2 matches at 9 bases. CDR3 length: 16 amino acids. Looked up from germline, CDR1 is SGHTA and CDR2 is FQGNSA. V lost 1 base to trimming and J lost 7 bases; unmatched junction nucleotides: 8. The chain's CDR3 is CASSLVCLAGRNEQFF. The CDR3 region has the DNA TGTGCCAGCAGCTTAGTCTGCCTAGCGGGAAGGAATGAGCAGTTCTTC.

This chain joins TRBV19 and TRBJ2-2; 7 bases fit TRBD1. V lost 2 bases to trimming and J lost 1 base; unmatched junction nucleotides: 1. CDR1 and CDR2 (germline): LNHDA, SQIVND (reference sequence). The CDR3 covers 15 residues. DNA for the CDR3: TGTGCCAGTAGTATAAACAGGGGGAACACCGGGGAGCTGTTTTTT. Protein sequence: CASSINRGNTGELFF. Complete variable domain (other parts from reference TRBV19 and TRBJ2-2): DGGITQSPKYLFRKEGQNVTLSCEQNLNHDAMYWYRQDPGQGLRLIYYSQIVNDFQKGDIAEGYSVSREKKESFPLTVTSAQKNPTAFYLCASSINRGNTGELFFGEGSRLTVL.

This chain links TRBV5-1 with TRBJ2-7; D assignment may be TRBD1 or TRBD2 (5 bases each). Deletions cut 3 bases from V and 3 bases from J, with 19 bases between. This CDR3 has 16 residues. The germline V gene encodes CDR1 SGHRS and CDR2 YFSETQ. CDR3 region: CASSSGTAAWGYEQYF. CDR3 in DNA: TGCGCCAGCAGCTCGGGGACGGCAGCCTGGGGCTACGAGCAGTACTTC.

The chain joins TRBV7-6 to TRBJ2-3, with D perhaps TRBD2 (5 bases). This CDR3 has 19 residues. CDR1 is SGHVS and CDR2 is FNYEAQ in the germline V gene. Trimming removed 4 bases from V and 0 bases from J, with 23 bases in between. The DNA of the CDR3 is TGTGCCAGCAGCTCCGATAGGGAGCACAGATGGGGTAGCACAGATACGCAGTATTTT. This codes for CASSSDREHRWGSTDTQYF.

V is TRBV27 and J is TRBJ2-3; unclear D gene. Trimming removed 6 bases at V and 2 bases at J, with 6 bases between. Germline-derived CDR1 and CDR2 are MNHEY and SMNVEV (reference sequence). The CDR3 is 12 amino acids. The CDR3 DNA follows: TGTGCCAGCAGCCCTGACACAGATACGCAGTATTTT. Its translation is CASSPDTDTQYF.

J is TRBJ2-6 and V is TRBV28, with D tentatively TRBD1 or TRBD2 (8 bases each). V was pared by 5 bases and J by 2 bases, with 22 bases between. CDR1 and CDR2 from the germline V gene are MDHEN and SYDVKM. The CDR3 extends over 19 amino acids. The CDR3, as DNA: TGTGCCAGCAGTCCCGGGGGGGGGACAGGTCCCGCTGGGGCCAACGTCCTGACTTTC. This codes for CASSPGGGTGPAGANVLTF. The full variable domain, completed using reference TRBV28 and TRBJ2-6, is DVKVTQSSRYLVKRTGEKVFLECVQDMDHENMFWYRQDPGLGLRLIYFSYDVKMKEKGDIPEGYSVSREKKERFSLILESASTNQTSMYLCASSPGGGTGPAGANVLTFGAGSRLTVL.

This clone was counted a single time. This chain's CDR3 is CASSTGSGTSSYEQYF. The CDR3 nucleotides are TGTGCCAGCAGCACCGGGAGCGGGACCAGCTCCTACGAGCAGTACTTC. The chain recombines TRBV21-1 with TRBJ2-7; the D call TRBD2 from the table was never checked on the DNA. TRBV21-1 is a pseudogene. CDR3 length: 16 residues.

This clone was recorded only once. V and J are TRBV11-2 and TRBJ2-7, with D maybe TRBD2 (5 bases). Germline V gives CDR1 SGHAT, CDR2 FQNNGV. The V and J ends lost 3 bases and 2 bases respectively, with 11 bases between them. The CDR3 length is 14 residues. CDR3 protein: CASSFGGSTYEQYF. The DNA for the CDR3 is TGTGCCAGCAGCTTTGGAGGTTCGACCTACGAGCAGTACTTC.

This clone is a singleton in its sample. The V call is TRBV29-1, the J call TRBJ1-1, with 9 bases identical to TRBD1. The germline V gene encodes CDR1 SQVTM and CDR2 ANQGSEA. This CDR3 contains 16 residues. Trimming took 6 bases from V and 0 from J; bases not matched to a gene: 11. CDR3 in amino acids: CSVHRGTGPVNTEAFF. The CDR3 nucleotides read TGCAGCGTCCACCGCGGGACAGGGCCCGTGAACACTGAAGCTTTCTTT. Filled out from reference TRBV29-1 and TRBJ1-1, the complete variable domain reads SAVISQKPSRDICQRGTSLTIQCQVDSQVTMMFWYRQQPGQSLTLIATANQGSEATYESGFVIDKFPISRPNLTFSTLTVSNMSPEDSSIYLCSVHRGTGPVNTEAFFGQGTRLTVV.

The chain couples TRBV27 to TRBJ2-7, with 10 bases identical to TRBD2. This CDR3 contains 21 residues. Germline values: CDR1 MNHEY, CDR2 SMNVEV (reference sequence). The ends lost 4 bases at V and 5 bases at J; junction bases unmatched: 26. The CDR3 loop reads CASSSHPPSASGRPAGDEQYF. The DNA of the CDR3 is TGTGCCAGCAGTTCCCACCCCCCCTCGGCTAGCGGGAGACCCGCCGGGGACGAGCAGTACTTC.

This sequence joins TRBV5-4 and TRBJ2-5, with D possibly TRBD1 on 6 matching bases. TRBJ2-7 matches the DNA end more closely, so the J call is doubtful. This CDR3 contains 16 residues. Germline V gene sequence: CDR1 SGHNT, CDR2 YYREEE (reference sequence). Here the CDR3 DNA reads TGTGCCAGCAGCTTGCCGAAGGGGGAGAGCTCCTACGAGCAGTACTTC. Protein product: CASSLPKGESSYEQYF.

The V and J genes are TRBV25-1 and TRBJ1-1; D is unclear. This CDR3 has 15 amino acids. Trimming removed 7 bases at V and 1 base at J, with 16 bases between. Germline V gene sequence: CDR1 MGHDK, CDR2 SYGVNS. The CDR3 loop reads CASKKVALGNTEAFF. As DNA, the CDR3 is TGTGCCAGCAAAAAGGTTGCGCTGGGGAACACTGAAGCTTTCTTT.

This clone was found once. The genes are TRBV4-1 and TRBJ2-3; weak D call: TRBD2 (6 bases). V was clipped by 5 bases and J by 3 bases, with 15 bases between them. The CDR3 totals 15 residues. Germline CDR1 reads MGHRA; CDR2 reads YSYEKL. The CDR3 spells CASSSRESLTDTQYF. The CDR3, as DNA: TGCGCCAGCAGCTCACGGGAGAGCTTAACAGATACGCAGTATTTT.

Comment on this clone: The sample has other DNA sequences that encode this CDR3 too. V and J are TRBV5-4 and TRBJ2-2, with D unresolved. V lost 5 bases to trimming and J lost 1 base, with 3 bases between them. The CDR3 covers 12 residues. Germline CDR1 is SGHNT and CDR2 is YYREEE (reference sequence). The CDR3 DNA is TGTGCCAGCAGTTTGAACACCGGGGAGCTGTTTTTT. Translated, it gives CASSLNTGELFF.